The TCR beta chain under discussion was sequenced for a study of cytomegalovirus exposure and HLA in healthy donors. In this sample, this clone turned up a few times. Its antigen remains unknown. PCR used 60 Vbeta primers and 13 Jbeta primers. Only in-frame clones appear in the TCRdb table, and some are missing; sequencing was by immunoSEQ multiplex PCR. This sample has some 200,000 clones, with approximately 78% found just once. V was trimmed by 7 bases and J by 3 bases, leaving 9 bases between them. The germline gives CDR1 SQVTM, CDR2 ANQGSEA. The CDR3 is 12 residues long. General study results and limits: Within a later analysis, the majority of CMV-associated TCR beta chains appeared HLA-restricted.

The chain joins TRBV29-1 to TRBJ1-4; D is unclear. Material for sequencing was PBMCs. The receptor was isolated from a middle-aged woman in good health and CMV-seronegative. CDR3 residues: CSAEGSNEKLFF. CDR3 coding DNA: TGCAGCGCGGAGGGTTCTAATGAAAAACTGTTTTTT.